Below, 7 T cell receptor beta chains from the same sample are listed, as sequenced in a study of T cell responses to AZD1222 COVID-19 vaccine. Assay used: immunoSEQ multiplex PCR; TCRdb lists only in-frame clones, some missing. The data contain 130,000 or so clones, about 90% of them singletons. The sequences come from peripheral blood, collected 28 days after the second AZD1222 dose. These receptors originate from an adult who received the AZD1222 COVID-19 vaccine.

The CDR3 here is CASSILATGELFF. The CDR3 bases are TGTGCCAGTAGTATCTTGGCCACCGGGGAGCTGTTTTTT. The chain carries TRBV19 and TRBJ2-2; D remains ambiguous. The length of the CDR3 is 13 residues. Germline-derived CDR1 and CDR2 are LNHDA and SQIVND (reference sequence). Trimming pared 3 bases from V and 4 bases from J, leaving 6 bases between.

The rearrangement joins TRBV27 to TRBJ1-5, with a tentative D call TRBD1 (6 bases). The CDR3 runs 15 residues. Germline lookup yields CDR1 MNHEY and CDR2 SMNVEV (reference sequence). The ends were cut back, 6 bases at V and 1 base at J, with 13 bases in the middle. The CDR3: CASRTGLGSNQPQHF. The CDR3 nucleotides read TGTGCCAGCAGAACAGGGCTTGGGAGCAATCAGCCCCAGCATTTT.

The CDR3 reads CASRTSGGFSEQFF. In nucleotides, the CDR3 is TGTGCCAGCAGAACTAGCGGGGGCTTTAGTGAGCAGTTCTTC. V is TRBV11-2 and J is TRBJ2-1; 11 bases map to TRBD2. CDR3 length: 14 amino acids. Germline CDR1 SGHAT, CDR2 FQNNGV. With 6 bases clipped from V and 9 bases from J, the junction kept 7 bases outside the gene matches.

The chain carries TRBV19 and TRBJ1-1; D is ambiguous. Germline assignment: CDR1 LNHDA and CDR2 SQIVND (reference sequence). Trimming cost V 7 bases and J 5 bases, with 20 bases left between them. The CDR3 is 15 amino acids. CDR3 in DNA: TGTGCCAGTAATCTGGGGAGGTTGGATATGACTGAAGCTTTCTTT. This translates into CASNLGRLDMTEAFF.

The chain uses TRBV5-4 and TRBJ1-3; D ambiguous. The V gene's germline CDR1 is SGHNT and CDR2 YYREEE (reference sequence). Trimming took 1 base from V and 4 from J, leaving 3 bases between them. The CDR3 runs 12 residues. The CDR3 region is CASSLLGNTIYF. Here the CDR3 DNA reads TGTGCCAGCAGCTTGCTGGGAAACACCATATATTTT.

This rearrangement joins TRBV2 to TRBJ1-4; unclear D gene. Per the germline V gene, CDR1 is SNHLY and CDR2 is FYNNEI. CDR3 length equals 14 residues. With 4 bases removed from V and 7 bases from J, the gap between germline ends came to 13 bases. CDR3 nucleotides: TGTGCCAGCAGTGCACTTACTTCGGGTGAAAAACTGTTTTTT. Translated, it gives CASSALTSGEKLFF.

The CDR3 DNA reads as TGTGCCAGCAGCTTAGCGAGCGGAGGCTATTCACCCCTCCACTTT. It encodes CASSLASGGYSPLHF. This sequence joins TRBV7-2 and TRBJ1-6; the D is unclear. Germline V gene data show CDR1 as SGHTA and CDR2 as FQGNSA. Trimming removed 0 bases at V and 8 bases at J, with 11 bases between. The CDR3 runs to 15 residues.